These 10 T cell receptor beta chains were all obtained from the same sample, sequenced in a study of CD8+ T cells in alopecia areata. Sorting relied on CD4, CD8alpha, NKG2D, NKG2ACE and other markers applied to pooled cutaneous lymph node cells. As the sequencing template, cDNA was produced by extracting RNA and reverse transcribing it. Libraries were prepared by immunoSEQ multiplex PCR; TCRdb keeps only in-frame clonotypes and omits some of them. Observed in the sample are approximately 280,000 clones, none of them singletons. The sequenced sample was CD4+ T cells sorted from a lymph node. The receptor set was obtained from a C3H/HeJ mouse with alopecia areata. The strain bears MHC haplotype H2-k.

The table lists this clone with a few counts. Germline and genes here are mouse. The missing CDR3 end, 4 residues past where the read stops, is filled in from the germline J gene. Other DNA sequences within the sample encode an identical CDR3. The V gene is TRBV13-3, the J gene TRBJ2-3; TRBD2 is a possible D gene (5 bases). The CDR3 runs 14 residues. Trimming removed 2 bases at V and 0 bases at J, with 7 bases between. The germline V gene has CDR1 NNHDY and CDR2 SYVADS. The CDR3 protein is CASSDAGSAETLYF. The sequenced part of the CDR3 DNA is TGTGCCAGCAGTGACGCTGGGAGTGCAGAA.

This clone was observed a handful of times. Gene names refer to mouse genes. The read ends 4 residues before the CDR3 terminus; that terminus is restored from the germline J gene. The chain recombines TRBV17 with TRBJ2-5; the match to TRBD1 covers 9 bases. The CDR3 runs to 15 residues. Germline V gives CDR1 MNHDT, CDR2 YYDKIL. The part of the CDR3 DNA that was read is TGTGCTAGCAGTAGTCGGGACAGGGTCGAAGAC. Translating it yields CASSSRDRVED. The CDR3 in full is CASSSRDRVEDTQYF.

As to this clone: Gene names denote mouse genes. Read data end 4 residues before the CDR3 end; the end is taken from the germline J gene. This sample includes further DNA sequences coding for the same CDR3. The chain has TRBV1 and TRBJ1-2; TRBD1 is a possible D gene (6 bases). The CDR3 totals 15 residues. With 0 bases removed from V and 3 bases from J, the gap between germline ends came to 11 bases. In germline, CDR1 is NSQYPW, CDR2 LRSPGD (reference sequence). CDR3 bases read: TGCACCTGCAGTGCAGATCGGGGGGCACACTCC. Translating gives CTCSADRGAHS. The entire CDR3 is CTCSADRGAHSDYTF.

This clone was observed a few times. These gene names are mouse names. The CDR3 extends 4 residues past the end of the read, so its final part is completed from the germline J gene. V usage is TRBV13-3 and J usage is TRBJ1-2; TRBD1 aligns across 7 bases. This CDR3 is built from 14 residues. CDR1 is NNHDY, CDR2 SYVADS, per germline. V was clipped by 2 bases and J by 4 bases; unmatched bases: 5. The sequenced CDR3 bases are TGTGCCAGCAGTGAGAGGGGGCGGAGCTCC. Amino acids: CASSERGRSS. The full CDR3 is CASSERGRSSDYTF.

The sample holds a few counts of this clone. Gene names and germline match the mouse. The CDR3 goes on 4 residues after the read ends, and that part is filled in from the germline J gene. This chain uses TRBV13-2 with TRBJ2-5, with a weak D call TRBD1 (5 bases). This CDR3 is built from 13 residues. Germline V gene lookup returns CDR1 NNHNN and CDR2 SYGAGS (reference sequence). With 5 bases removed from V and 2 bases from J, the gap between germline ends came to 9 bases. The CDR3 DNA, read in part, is TGTGCCAGCGGGAGACAGAGCCAAGAC. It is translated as CASGRQSQD. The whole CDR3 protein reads CASGRQSQDTQYF.

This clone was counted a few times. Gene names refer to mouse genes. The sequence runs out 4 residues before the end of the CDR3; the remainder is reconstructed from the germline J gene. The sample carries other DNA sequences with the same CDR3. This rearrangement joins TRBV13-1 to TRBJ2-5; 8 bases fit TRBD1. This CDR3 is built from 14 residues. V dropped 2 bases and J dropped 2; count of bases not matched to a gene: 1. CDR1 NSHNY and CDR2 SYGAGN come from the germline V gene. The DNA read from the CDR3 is TGTGCCAGCAGTGACAGGGGGCTCCAAGAC. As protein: CASSDRGLQD. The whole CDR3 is CASSDRGLQDTQYF.

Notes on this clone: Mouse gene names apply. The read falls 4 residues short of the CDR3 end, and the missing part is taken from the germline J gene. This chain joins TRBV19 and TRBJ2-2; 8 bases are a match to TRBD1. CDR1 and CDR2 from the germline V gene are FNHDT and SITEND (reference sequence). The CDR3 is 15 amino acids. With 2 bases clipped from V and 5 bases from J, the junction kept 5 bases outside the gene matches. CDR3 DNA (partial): TGTGCCAGCAGTATTCTCCAGGGGGCTACCGGG. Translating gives CASSILQGATG. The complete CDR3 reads CASSILQGATGQLYF.

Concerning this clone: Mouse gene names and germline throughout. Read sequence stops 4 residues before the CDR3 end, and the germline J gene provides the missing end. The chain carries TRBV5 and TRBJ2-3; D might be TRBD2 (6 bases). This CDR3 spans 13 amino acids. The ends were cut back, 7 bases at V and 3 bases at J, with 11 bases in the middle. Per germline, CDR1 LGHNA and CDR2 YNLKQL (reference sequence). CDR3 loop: CASTPGGAETLYF. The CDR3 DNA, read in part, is TGTGCCAGCACGCCGGGGGGAGCAGAA.

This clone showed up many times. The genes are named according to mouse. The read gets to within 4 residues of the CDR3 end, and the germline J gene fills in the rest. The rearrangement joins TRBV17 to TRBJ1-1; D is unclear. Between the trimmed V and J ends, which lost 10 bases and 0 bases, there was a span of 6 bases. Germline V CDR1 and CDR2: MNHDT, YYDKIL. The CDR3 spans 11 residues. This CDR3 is CATQTNTEVFF. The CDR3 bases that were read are TGTGCTACCCAGACAAACACA.

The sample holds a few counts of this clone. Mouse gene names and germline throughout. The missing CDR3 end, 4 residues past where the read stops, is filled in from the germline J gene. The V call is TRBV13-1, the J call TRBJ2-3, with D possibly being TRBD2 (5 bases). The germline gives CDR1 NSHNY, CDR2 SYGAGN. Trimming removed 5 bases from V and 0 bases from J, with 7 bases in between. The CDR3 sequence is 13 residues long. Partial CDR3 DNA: TGTGCCAGCAGCTGGGCTAGTGCAGAA. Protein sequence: CASSWASAE. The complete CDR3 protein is CASSWASAETLYF.